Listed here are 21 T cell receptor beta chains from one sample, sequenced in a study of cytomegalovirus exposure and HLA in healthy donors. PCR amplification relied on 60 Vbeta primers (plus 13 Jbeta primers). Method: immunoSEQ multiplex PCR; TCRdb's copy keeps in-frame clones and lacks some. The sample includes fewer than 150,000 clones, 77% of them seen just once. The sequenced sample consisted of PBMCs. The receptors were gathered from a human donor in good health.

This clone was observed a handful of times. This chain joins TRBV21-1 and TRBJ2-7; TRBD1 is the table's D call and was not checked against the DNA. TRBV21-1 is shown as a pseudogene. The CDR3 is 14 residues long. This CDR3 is CASIRDRFDYEQYF. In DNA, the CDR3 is TGTGCCAGCATCCGGGACAGGTTCGACTACGAGCAGTACTTC.

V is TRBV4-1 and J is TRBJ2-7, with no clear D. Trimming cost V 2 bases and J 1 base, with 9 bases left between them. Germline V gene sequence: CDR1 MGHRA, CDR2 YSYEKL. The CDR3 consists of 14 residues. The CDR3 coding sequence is TGCGCCAGCAGCCAATCTCCTTTATCCTACGAGCAGTACTTC. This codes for CASSQSPLSYEQYF.

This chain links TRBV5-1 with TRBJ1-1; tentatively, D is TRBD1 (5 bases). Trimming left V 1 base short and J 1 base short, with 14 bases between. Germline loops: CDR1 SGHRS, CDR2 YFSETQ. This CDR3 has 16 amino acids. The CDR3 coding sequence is TGCGCCAGCAGCTTGAGACAGCCGTATGCGAACACTGAAGCTTTCTTT. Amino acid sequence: CASSLRQPYANTEAFF.

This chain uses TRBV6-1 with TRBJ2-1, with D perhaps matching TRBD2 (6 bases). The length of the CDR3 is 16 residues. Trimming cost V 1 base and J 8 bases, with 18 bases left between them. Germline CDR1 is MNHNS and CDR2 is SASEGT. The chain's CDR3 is CASSEEGRGLQDEQFF. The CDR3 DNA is TGTGCCAGCAGTGAAGAGGGTAGGGGACTCCAAGATGAGCAGTTCTTC.

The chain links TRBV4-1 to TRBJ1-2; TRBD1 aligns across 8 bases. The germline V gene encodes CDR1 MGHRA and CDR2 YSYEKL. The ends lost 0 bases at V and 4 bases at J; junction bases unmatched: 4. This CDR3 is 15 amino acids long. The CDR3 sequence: CASSQDRGPIYGYTF. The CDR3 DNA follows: TGCGCCAGCAGCCAAGACAGGGGGCCTATCTATGGCTACACCTTC.

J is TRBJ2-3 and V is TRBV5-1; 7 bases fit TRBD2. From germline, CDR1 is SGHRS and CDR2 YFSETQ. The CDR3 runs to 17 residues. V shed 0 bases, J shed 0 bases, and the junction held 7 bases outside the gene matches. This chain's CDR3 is CASSLGGSGSSTDTQYF. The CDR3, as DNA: TGCGCCAGCAGCTTGGGGGGTAGCGGGTCAAGCACAGATACGCAGTATTTT.

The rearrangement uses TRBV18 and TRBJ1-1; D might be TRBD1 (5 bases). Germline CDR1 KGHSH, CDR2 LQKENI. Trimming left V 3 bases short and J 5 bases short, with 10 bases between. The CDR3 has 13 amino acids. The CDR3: CASSPGEVTEAFF. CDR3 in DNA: TGTGCCAGCTCACCGGGGGAGGTAACTGAAGCTTTCTTT.

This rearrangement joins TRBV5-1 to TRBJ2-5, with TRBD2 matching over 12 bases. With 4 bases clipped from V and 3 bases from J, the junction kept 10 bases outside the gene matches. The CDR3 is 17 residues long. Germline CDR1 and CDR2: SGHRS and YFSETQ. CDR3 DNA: TGCGCCAGCAGCCCCCGACTAGCGGGAGCCCCGGAAGAGACCCAGTACTTC. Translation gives CASSPRLAGAPEETQYF.

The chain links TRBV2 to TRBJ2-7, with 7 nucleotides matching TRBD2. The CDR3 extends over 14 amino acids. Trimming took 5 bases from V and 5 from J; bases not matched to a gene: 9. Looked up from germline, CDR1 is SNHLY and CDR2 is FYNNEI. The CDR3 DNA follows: TGTGCCAGCAGTTGGGGGGGAGCGAGAGACGAGCAGTACTTC. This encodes CASSWGGARDEQYF. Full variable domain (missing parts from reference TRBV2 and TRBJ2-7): EPEVTQTPSHQVTQMGQEVILRCVPISNHLYFYWYRQILGQKVEFLVSFYNNEISEKSEIFDDQFSVERPDGSNFTLKIRSTKLEDSAMYFCASSWGGARDEQYFGPGTRLTVT.

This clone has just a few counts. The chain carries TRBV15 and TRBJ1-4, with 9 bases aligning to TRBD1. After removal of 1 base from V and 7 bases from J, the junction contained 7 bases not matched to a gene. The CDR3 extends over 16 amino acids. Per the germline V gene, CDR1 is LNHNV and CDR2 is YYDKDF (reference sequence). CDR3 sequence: CATSRGTDRGSEKLFF. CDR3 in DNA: TGTGCCACCAGCAGAGGGACGGACAGGGGAAGTGAAAAACTGTTTTTT.

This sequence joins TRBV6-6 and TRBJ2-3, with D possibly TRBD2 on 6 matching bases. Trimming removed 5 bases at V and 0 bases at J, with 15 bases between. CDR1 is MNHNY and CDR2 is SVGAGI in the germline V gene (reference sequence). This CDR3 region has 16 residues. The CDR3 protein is CASSGWDFPSTDTQYF. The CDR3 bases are TGTGCCAGCAGTGGGTGGGACTTCCCTAGCACAGATACGCAGTATTTT.

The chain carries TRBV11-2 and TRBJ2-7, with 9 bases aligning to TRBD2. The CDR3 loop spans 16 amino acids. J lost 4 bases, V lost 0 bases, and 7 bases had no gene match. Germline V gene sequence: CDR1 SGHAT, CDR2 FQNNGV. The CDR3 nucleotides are TGTGCCAGCAGCTTAGATCCGCTAGCGGGGCTATACGAGCAGTACTTC. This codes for CASSLDPLAGLYEQYF.

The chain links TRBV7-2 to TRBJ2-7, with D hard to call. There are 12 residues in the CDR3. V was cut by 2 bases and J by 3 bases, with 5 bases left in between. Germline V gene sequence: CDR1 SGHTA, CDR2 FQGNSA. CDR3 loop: CASSLPSYEQYF. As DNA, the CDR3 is TGTGCCAGCAGCTTACCTAGCTACGAGCAGTACTTC.

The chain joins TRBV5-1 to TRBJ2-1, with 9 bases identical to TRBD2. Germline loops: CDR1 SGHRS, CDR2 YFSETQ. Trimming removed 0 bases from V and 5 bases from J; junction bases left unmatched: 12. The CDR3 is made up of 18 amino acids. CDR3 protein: CASSLGSSGTVRNNEQFF. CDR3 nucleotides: TGCGCCAGCAGCTTGGGGTCTAGCGGGACGGTACGAAACAATGAGCAGTTCTTC.

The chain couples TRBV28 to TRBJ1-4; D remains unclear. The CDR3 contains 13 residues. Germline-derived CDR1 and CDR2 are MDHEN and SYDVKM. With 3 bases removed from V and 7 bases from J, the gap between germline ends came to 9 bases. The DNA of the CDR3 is TGTGCCAGCAGTTTCCGAGGGAGTGAAAAACTGTTTTTT. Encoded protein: CASSFRGSEKLFF.

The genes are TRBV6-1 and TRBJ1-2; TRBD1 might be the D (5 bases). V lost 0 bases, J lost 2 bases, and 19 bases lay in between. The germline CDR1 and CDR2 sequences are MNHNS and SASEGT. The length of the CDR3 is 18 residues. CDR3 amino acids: CASSEATGRPRPNYGYTF. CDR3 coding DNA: TGTGCCAGCAGTGAAGCTACAGGCAGACCTCGACCAAACTATGGCTACACCTTC.

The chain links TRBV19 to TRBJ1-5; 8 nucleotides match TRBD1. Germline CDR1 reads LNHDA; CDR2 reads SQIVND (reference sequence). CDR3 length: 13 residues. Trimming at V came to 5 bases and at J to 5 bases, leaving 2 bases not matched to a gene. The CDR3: CASSPDRDQPQHF. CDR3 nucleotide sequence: TGTGCCAGTAGTCCGGACAGGGATCAGCCCCAGCATTTT.

Here the CDR3 reads CASSYSRTGSYEQYF. Here the CDR3 DNA reads TGTGCCAGCAGCTACTCGCGGACAGGCTCCTACGAGCAGTACTTC. The J gene is TRBJ2-7, the V gene TRBV28; 7 bases agree with TRBD1. Germline values: CDR1 MDHEN, CDR2 SYDVKM. The length of the CDR3 is 15 residues. The V and J ends lost 6 bases and 0 bases, in that order; junction bases with no gene match: 8.

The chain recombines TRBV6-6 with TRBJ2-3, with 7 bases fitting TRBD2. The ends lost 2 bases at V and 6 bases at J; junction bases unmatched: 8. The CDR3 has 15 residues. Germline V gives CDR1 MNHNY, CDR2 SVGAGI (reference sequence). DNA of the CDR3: TGTGCCAGCAGTTACGGTGCGGGAGTTTTGGATACGCAGTATTTT. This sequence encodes CASSYGAGVLDTQYF.

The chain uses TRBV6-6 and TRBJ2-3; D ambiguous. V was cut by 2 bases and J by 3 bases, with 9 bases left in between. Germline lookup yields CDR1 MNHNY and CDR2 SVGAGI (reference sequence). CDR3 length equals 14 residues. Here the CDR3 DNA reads TGTGCCAGCAGTTACAACAGCATAACAGATACGCAGTATTTT. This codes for CASSYNSITDTQYF.

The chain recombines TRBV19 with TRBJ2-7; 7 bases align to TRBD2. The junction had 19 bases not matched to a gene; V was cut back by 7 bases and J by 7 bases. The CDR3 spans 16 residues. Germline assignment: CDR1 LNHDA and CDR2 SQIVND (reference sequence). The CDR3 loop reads CASTPGGGGSRGEQYF. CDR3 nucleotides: TGTGCCAGTACCCCTGGGGGTGGCGGGAGTCGAGGAGAGCAGTACTTC.